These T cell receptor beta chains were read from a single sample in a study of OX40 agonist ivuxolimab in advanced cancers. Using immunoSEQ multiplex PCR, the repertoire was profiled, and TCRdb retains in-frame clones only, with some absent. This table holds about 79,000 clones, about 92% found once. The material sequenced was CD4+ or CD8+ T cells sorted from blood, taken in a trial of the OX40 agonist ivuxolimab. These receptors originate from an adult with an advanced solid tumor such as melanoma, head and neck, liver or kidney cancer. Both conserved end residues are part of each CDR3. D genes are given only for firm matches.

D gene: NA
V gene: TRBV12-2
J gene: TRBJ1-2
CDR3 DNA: TGTGCAAGTCGCTTTGACAGGGACGGTGGCTACACCTTC
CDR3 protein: CASRFDRDGGYTF

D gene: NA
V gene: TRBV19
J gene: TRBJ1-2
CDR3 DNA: TGTGCCAGTAGTATGGACAGTCGCAACTATGGCTACACCTTC
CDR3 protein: CASSMDSRNYGYTF

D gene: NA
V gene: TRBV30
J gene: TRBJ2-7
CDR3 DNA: TGTGCCTGGAGTGTACAGGACGACTCCTACGAGCAGTACTTC
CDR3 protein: CAWSVQDDSYEQYF

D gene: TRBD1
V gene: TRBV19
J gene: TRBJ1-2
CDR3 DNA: TGTGCCAGCGTATCGCGGGACAGCCCATTGAAGGGCTACACCTTC
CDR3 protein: CASVSRDSPLKGYTF

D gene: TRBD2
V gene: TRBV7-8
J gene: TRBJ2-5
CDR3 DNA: TGTGCCAGCAGCCCGGGGACTAGCGGGGGGCCCCAAGAGACCCAGTACTTC
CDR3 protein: CASSPGTSGGPQETQYF

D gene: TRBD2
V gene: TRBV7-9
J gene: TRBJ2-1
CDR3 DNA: TGTGCCAGCAGAACTAGCGGGGCATACAATGAGCAGTTCTTC
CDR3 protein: CASRTSGAYNEQFF

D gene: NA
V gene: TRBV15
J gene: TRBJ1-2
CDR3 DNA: TGTGCCACCAGCAGAGGCGACGGGATCTATGGCTACACCTTC
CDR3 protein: CATSRGDGIYGYTF

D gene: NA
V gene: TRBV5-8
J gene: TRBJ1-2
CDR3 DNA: TGTGCCAGCAGCTTCCCCACCTTTCGGGGCTACACCTTC
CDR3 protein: CASSFPTFRGYTF

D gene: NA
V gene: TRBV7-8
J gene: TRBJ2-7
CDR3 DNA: TGTGCCAGCAGTTTAGGAGACACCTACGAGCAGTACTTC
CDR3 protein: CASSLGDTYEQYF

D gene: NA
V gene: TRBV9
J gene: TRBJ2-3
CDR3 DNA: TGTGCCAGCAGCGTAGCTCAGCGGAGCACAGATACGCAGTATTTT
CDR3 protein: CASSVAQRSTDTQYF